This T cell receptor (beta chain) was captured in a study of molecular identifiers for immune sequencing clone quantification. The study's findings and limits: Clones carrying above 20 RNA copies accounted for over 99% of effector molecules, under 1% in naive cells.

TCRdb fed the PCR reads into MiXCR, producing one record per CDR3 protein. In the table there are around 70,000 distinct CDR3 sequences, about a fifth of which are singletons. Concerning this clonotype itself: What it recognizes is unknown.

The sequencing input was naive CD8+ T cells from blood, with Jurkat cell RNA spiked in. As to subset: FACS-sorted CD8+CD4-CCR7+CD45RA+ naive T cells. The TCR comes from a human donor in good health. Some libraries in this study had Jurkat cell RNA spiked in.

In DNA form, the CDR3 reads TGTGCCAGCAGCTTATGGCAGAACACTGAAGCTTTCTTT. It specifies CASSLWQNTEAFF. The chain employs TRBV11-2 and TRBJ1-1, with D unclear. This CDR3 has 13 amino acids. Trimming took off 2 bases at V and 1 base at J, with 5 bases between the two ends. Germline V gene sequence: CDR1 SGHAT, CDR2 FQNNGV.